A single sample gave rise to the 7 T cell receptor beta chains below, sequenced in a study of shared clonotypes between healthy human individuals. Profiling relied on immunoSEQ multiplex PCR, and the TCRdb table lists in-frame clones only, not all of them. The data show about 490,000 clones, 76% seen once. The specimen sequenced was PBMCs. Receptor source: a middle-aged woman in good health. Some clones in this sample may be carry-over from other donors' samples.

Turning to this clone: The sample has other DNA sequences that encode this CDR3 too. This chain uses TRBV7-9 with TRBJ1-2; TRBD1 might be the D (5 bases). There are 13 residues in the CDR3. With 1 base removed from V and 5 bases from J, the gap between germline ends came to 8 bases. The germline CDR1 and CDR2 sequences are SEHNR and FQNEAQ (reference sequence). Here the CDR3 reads CASSLGQGYGYTF. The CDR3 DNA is TGTGCCAGCAGCTTAGGGCAGGGATATGGCTACACCTTC.

The CDR3 loop is CASRHRGRGETQYF. In DNA form, the CDR3 reads TGTGCCAGCAGACACAGGGGGCGCGGGGAGACCCAGTACTTC. The V call is TRBV2, the J call TRBJ2-5, with TRBD1 matching over 9 bases. There are 14 residues in the CDR3. Germline loops: CDR1 SNHLY, CDR2 FYNNEI. After removal of 6 bases from V and 5 bases from J, the junction contained 7 bases not matched to a gene.

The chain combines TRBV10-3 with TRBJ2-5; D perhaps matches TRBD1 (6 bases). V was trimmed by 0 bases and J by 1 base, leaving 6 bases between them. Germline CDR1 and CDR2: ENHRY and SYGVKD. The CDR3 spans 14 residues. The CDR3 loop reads CAISESTGQETQYF. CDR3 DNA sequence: TGTGCCATCAGTGAGTCGACAGGCCAAGAGACCCAGTACTTC.

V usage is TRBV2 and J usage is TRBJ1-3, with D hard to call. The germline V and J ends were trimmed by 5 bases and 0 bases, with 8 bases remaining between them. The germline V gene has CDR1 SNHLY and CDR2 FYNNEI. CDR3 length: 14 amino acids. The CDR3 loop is CASSYGRSGNTIYF. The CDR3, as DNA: TGTGCCAGCAGTTACGGACGCTCTGGAAACACCATATATTTT.

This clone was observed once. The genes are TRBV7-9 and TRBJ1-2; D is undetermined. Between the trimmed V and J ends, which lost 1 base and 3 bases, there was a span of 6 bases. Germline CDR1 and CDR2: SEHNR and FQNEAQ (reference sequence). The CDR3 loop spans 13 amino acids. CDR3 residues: CASSLEAYYGYTF. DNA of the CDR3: TGTGCCAGCAGCTTAGAGGCGTACTATGGCTACACCTTC.

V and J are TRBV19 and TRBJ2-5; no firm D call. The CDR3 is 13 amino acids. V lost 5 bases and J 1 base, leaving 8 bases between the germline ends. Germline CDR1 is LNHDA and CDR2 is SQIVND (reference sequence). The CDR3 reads CASSSQVQETQYF. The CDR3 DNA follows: TGTGCCAGTAGTTCCCAGGTCCAAGAGACCCAGTACTTC.

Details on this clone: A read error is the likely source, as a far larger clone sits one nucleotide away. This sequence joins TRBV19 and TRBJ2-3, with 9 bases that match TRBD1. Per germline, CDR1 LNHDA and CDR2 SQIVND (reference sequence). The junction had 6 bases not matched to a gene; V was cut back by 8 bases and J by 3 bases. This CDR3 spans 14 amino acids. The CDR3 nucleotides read TGTGCCAGTGGTAGGGACAGGGCTACAGATACGCAGTATTTT. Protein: CASGRDRATDTQYF.